This TCR beta chain derives from a study of a mutant IDH1 vaccine in newly diagnosed glioma. This CDR3 region has 13 residues. Germline V lookup: CDR1 SGHTA, CDR2 FQGNSA. The germline V and J ends were trimmed by 11 bases and 1 base, with 13 bases remaining between them. Noted time point: baseline, week 1 (first vaccination visit). This sample's treatment: pre-vaccination baseline after standard-of-care therapy. The repertoire was sequenced with immunoSEQ multiplex PCR; TCRdb's copy has only in-frame clones and lacks some. This sample has tens of thousands of clones, with more than 65% found just once.

The sequences come from PBMCs, collected from a glioma patient treated with radiotherapy, temozolomide or both. This rearrangement joins TRBV7-2 to TRBJ2-3; D perhaps matches TRBD2 (5 bases). The source is a man aged 50-59 years with glioma. CDR3 residues: CASTLRGTDTQYF. The DNA of the CDR3 is TGTGCCTCCACTTTGAGGGGCACAGATACGCAGTATTTT.